One and the same sample provided the 10 T cell receptor beta chains below, sequenced in a study of shared clonotypes between healthy human individuals. TCRdb's table, derived via immunoSEQ multiplex PCR, lists solely in-frame clones and lacks some. The repertoire consists of some 500,000 clones, with less than 96% occurring once and the leading ten covering approximately 0.06%. Sequencing input: naive CD4+ T cells sorted from blood. Subset given: CD45RA+ positively selected. These receptor sequences come from a woman in her thirties in good health.

The rearrangement uses TRBV6-6 and TRBJ2-5; D is possibly TRBD2 (5 bases). Germline CDR1 MNHNY, CDR2 SVGAGI (reference sequence). CDR3 length equals 14 residues. With 5 bases removed from V and 2 bases from J, the gap between germline ends came to 12 bases. The CDR3 coding sequence is TGTGCCAGCAGTAAAACTTGGGAGCAAGAGACCCAGTACTTC. Amino acid sequence: CASSKTWEQETQYF.

The chain is built from TRBV4-1 and TRBJ2-2, with 11 bases fitting TRBD2. This CDR3 comprises 16 residues. CDR1 MGHRA and CDR2 YSYEKL come from the germline V gene. J lost 4 bases, V lost 6 bases, and 7 bases had no gene match. The CDR3 nucleotides are TGCGCCAGCAGTCTTACTAGCGGGAGTTTCACCGGGGAGCTGTTTTTT. Translating gives CASSLTSGSFTGELFF.

The sample holds one count of this clone. The V call is TRBV28, the J call TRBJ1-1, with D possibly being TRBD1 (6 bases). V shed 3 bases and J shed 5 bases, with 10 bases lying between them. Germline V gene data show CDR1 as MDHEN and CDR2 as SYDVKM. The CDR3 loop spans 13 amino acids. CDR3 sequence: CASSFRGGTEAFF. The CDR3 DNA is TGTGCCAGCAGTTTCAGGGGAGGGACTGAAGCTTTCTTT.

The sample holds one count of this clone. V and J are TRBV28 and TRBJ1-2; D call uncertain. From germline, CDR1 is MDHEN and CDR2 SYDVKM. The V gene lost 7 bases and the J gene lost 5 bases, with 8 bases spanning the gap. The CDR3 runs 11 residues. CDR3 nucleotides: TGTGCCAGCATCGACGGGTATGGCTACACCTTC. Translating gives CASIDGYGYTF.

V gene TRBV27 combines with J gene TRBJ2-1, with a possible D match to TRBD2 (5 bases). The germline V gene encodes CDR1 MNHEY and CDR2 SMNVEV (reference sequence). V was clipped by 7 bases and J by 6 bases, with 13 bases between them. The CDR3 contains 13 residues. For the CDR3, the DNA is TGTGCCAGCAACCGAGGGAGAGGCAATGAGCAGTTCTTC. This encodes CASNRGRGNEQFF.

The chain carries TRBV9 and TRBJ1-6; tentatively, D is TRBD1 (6 bases). The CDR3 totals 15 residues. V was clipped by 4 bases and J by 7 bases, with 15 bases between them. CDR1 and CDR2 (germline): SGDLS, YYNGEE. CDR3 region: CASSPRTDRNSPLHF. The CDR3 nucleotides read TGTGCCAGCAGCCCCCGTACGGACAGAAATTCACCCCTCCACTTT. The full variable domain, in which reference TRBV9 and TRBJ1-6 provide the parts outside the CDR3, is DSGVTQTPKHLITATGQRVTLRCSPRSGDLSVYWYQQSLDQGLQFLIQYYNGEERAKGNILERFSAQQFPDLHSELNLSSLELGDSALYFCASSPRTDRNSPLHFGNGTRLTVT.

This chain joins TRBV27 and TRBJ2-3, with D tentatively TRBD2 (7 bases). There are 19 residues in the CDR3. Trimming took off 3 bases at V and 0 bases at J, with 22 bases between the two ends. Per the germline V gene, CDR1 is MNHEY and CDR2 is SMNVEV (reference sequence). The DNA of the CDR3 is TGTGCCAGCAGTTTTTCGGTGAGGGTGCGGGGGCCGAGCACAGATACGCAGTATTTT. Translated: CASSFSVRVRGPSTDTQYF.

This CDR3 reads CSPARAQYF. In nucleotides, the CDR3 is TGCAGTCCCGCGAGGGCGCAGTATTTT. V is TRBV20-1 and J is TRBJ2-3, with a possible D match to TRBD2 (5 bases). In germline, CDR1 is DFQATT, CDR2 SNEGSKA (reference sequence). V shed 8 bases and J shed 10 bases, with 10 bases lying between them. There are 9 residues in the CDR3.

The V call is TRBV18, the J call TRBJ2-4, with D maybe TRBD2 (6 bases). Germline loops: CDR1 KGHSH, CDR2 LQKENI. This CDR3 is 15 amino acids long. Deletions cut 4 bases from V and 0 bases from J, with 10 bases between. The CDR3 is CASSQPGLAKNIQYF. The CDR3 nucleotides read TGTGCCAGCTCACAACCGGGACTAGCCAAAAACATTCAGTACTTC. The complete variable domain, with remaining parts taken from reference TRBV18 and TRBJ2-4, reads NAGVMQNPRHLVRRRGQEARLRCSPMKGHSHVYWYRQLPEEGLKFMVYLQKENIIDESGMPKERFSAEFPKEGPSILRIQQVVRGDSAAYFCASSQPGLAKNIQYFGAGTRLSVL.

The chain links TRBV10-1 to TRBJ1-3, with D possibly being TRBD1 (5 bases). The CDR3 has 15 residues. The germline V gene has CDR1 WNHNN and CDR2 SYGVQD (reference sequence). Trimming took 0 bases from V and 2 from J, leaving 8 bases between them. CDR3 coding DNA: TGCGCCAGCAGTGAGTCGGGGGAAGCTGGAAACACCATATATTTT. Protein: CASSESGEAGNTIYF.